The sequence of this T cell receptor beta chain was determined in a study of OX40 agonist ivuxolimab in advanced cancers. Assay: immunoSEQ multiplex PCR; the TCRdb copy retains only in-frame clones and omits some. This sample has over 60,000 clones, with approximately 80% found just once. On this clone: The antigen is undetermined.

Findings of the study overall: It was not determined which antigens were specifically recognized by the peripheral T cells that had undergone clonal expansion.

The material was CD4+ or CD8+ T cells sorted from blood, obtained in a trial of the OX40 agonist ivuxolimab. The receptor comes from an adult with an advanced solid tumor such as melanoma, head and neck, liver or kidney cancer.

The CDR3 loop reads CASRDSGREQFF. CDR3 DNA: TGTGCCAGTCGAGATAGCGGGAGGGAGCAGTTCTTC. The gene calls are TRBV2 and TRBJ2-1; 10 bases map to TRBD2. J gave up 10 bases and V 9 bases, and 6 bases lay outside the gene matches. Germline CDR1 reads SNHLY; CDR2 reads FYNNEI. The CDR3 has 12 residues. The whole variable domain, remainder taken from reference TRBV2 and TRBJ2-1, is EPEVTQTPSHQVTQMGQEVILRCVPISNHLYFYWYRQILGQKVEFLVSFYNNEISEKSEIFDDQFSVERPDGSNFTLKIRSTKLEDSAMYFCASRDSGREQFFGPGTRLTVL.